These T cell receptor beta chains were read from a single sample in a study of human T cells and chemical hapten exposure. TCRdb analysed the RACE reads with MiXCR anew, one entry per CDR3 protein. The data contain under 120,000 distinct CDR3 sequences, 9.5% to 11% of them singletons. The starting material was whole blood, obtained in connection with sensitization to the hapten diphenylcyclopropenone (DPC). The receptor set was obtained from a woman aged 40 to 50 with alopecia areata. Some clones in this sample may be carry-over from other donors' samples. CDR3s include the opening cysteine and the closing phenylalanine or tryptophan. Each record gives: CDR3 length, V gene, clone size, D gene, J gene, CDR3 DNA, CDR3 protein. The D gene is left open where the match is weak. Size is omitted from some rows. Given values are once, few, many or a class for expanded clones.

cdr3_length: 15
v_call: TRBV14
clone_size: .
d_call: .
j_call: TRBJ1-1
cdr3_nt: TGTGCCAGCAGCCCCTGGTCTAGCCCGAACACTGAAGCTTTCTTT
cdr3_aa: CASSPWSSPNTEAFF

cdr3_length: 14
v_call: TRBV13
clone_size: few
d_call: TRBD1
j_call: TRBJ1-1
cdr3_nt: TGTGCCAGCAGACCTCAGGGGGGCTGGGCTGAAGCTTTCTTT
cdr3_aa: CASRPQGGWAEAFF

cdr3_length: 15
v_call: TRBV7-3
clone_size: few
d_call: TRBD1
j_call: TRBJ2-7
cdr3_nt: TGTGCCAGCAGCCCCCGGGACAGGGGGCGCTACGAGCAGTACTTC
cdr3_aa: CASSPRDRGRYEQYF

cdr3_length: 13
v_call: TRBV30
clone_size: .
d_call: .
j_call: TRBJ1-2
cdr3_nt: TGTGCCTGGAGTTGGATTGGGGGCGATGGCTACACCTTC
cdr3_aa: CAWSWIGGDGYTF

cdr3_length: 13
v_call: TRBV5-1
clone_size: .
d_call: .
j_call: TRBJ2-1
cdr3_nt: TGCGCCAGCAGCTTGGTTCTAGCGAATGAGCAGTTCTTC
cdr3_aa: CASSLVLANEQFF

cdr3_length: 15
v_call: TRBV7-8
clone_size: .
d_call: .
j_call: TRBJ1-1
cdr3_nt: TGTGCCAGCAGCTTCGACGCGGGGTTCGGCACTGAAGCTTTCTTT
cdr3_aa: CASSFDAGFGTEAFF

cdr3_length: 14
v_call: TRBV6-5
clone_size: many
d_call: .
j_call: TRBJ2-4
cdr3_nt: TGTGCCAGCAGCCCCCGGGTAGCCAAAAACATTCAGTACTTC
cdr3_aa: CASSPRVAKNIQYF

cdr3_length: 15
v_call: TRBV12-3/TRBV12-4
clone_size: .
d_call: .
j_call: TRBJ2-5
cdr3_nt: TGTGCCAGCAGCTTAACCCAACCCTGGGCGGAGACCCAGTACTTC
cdr3_aa: CASSLTQPWAETQYF

cdr3_length: 15
v_call: TRBV7-8
clone_size: many
d_call: .
j_call: TRBJ1-1
cdr3_nt: TGTGCCAGCCGAGGACTAGACCCGGGGAACACTGAAGCTTTCTTT
cdr3_aa: CASRGLDPGNTEAFF

cdr3_length: 14
v_call: TRBV9
clone_size: .
d_call: TRBD1
j_call: TRBJ2-4
cdr3_nt: TGTGCCAGCAGCGTAGGGACAGGGCAGCCGCGGCAGTACTTC
cdr3_aa: CASSVGTGQPRQYF

cdr3_length: 15
v_call: TRBV28
clone_size: few
d_call: .
j_call: TRBJ1-3
cdr3_nt: TGTGCCAGCAGGGGAACAGGGTGGAATGGAAACACCATATATTTT
cdr3_aa: CASRGTGWNGNTIYF

cdr3_length: 15
v_call: TRBV7-2
clone_size: .
d_call: TRBD1
j_call: TRBJ2-2
cdr3_nt: TGTGCCAGCAGCTCCGACAGGGTGGGCACCGGGGAGCTGTTTTTT
cdr3_aa: CASSSDRVGTGELFF

cdr3_length: 14
v_call: TRBV29-1
clone_size: few
d_call: TRBD2
j_call: TRBJ2-5
cdr3_nt: TGCAGCGTGGGGACTAGCGGGGGCCAAGAGACCCAGTACTTC
cdr3_aa: CSVGTSGGQETQYF

cdr3_length: 14
v_call: TRBV12-5
clone_size: many
d_call: TRBD1
j_call: TRBJ1-2
cdr3_nt: TGTGCTAGTGGTTTGGCGGGAGGGGGCAAAGGCTACACCTTC
cdr3_aa: CASGLAGGGKGYTF

cdr3_length: 12
v_call: TRBV4-1
clone_size: few
d_call: .
j_call: TRBJ2-7
cdr3_nt: TGCGCCAGCAGCGACAGCTCCTACGAGCAGTACTTC
cdr3_aa: CASSDSSYEQYF

cdr3_length: 14
v_call: TRBV12-3/TRBV12-4
clone_size: many
d_call: TRBD2
j_call: TRBJ2-2
cdr3_nt: TGTGCCAGCAGTCCCCAAGCGGGAGCAGTGGAGCTGTTTTTT
cdr3_aa: CASSPQAGAVELFF

cdr3_length: 12
v_call: TRBV7-2
clone_size: many
d_call: .
j_call: TRBJ2-3
cdr3_nt: TGTGCCAGCAGCCGACTACCCGGTACGCAGTATTTT
cdr3_aa: CASSRLPGTQYF

cdr3_length: 13
v_call: TRBV6-1
clone_size: few
d_call: .
j_call: TRBJ1-5
cdr3_nt: TGTGCCAGCAGTGAGGCAGGCTATCAGCCCCAGCATTTT
cdr3_aa: CASSEAGYQPQHF

cdr3_length: 12
v_call: TRBV29-1
clone_size: many
d_call: .
j_call: TRBJ2-5
cdr3_nt: TGCAGCGTTGACCTCCAACAAGAGACCCAGTACTTC
cdr3_aa: CSVDLQQETQYF

cdr3_length: 14
v_call: TRBV19
clone_size: .
d_call: .
j_call: TRBJ2-1
cdr3_nt: TGTGCCAGTAGCGCCCAACGAATTGCGAGCGAGCAGTTCTTC
cdr3_aa: CASSAQRIASEQFF

cdr3_length: 14
v_call: TRBV7-2
clone_size: .
d_call: TRBD1
j_call: TRBJ2-5
cdr3_nt: TGTGCCAGCAGCGTAGGGGGCCCCCCAGAGACCCAGTACTTC
cdr3_aa: CASSVGGPPETQYF

cdr3_length: 14
v_call: TRBV6-2/TRBV6-3
clone_size: many
d_call: .
j_call: TRBJ1-2
cdr3_nt: TGTGCCAGCAGTTACTCGAGGGGCCCCTATGGCTACACCTTC
cdr3_aa: CASSYSRGPYGYTF

cdr3_length: 15
v_call: TRBV18
clone_size: few
d_call: TRBD1
j_call: TRBJ1-5
cdr3_nt: TGTGCCAGCTCACCTTCCGGGACAGGGAGTCAGCCCCAGCATTTT
cdr3_aa: CASSPSGTGSQPQHF

cdr3_length: 14
v_call: TRBV6-6
clone_size: many
d_call: TRBD1
j_call: TRBJ1-6
cdr3_nt: TGTGCCAGCAGGAGGACAGGGGCTAATTCACCCCTCCACTTT
cdr3_aa: CASRRTGANSPLHF

cdr3_length: 13
v_call: TRBV7-2
clone_size: many
d_call: .
j_call: TRBJ2-7
cdr3_nt: TGTGCCAGCAGTCCTGACTCCGCCTACGAGCAGTACTTC
cdr3_aa: CASSPDSAYEQYF

cdr3_length: 12
v_call: TRBV13
clone_size: few
d_call: TRBD2
j_call: TRBJ2-7
cdr3_nt: TGTGCCAGTAGGGAGGGAGTTGGCGAGCAGTACTTC
cdr3_aa: CASREGVGEQYF

cdr3_length: 12
v_call: TRBV12-3/TRBV12-4
clone_size: .
d_call: .
j_call: TRBJ2-2
cdr3_nt: TGTGCCAGCAGTTTCCACACCGGGGAGCTGTTTTTT
cdr3_aa: CASSFHTGELFF

cdr3_length: 14
v_call: TRBV6-5
clone_size: many
d_call: .
j_call: TRBJ2-7
cdr3_nt: TGTGCCAGCAGTCTCTCCGCCAGCTCCTACGAGCAGTACTTC
cdr3_aa: CASSLSASSYEQYF

cdr3_length: 12
v_call: TRBV6-2/TRBV6-3
clone_size: medium-sized
d_call: .
j_call: TRBJ1-1
cdr3_nt: TGTGCCAGCAGTTACCAAAACACTGAAGCTTTCTTT
cdr3_aa: CASSYQNTEAFF

cdr3_length: 13
v_call: TRBV20-1
clone_size: .
d_call: .
j_call: TRBJ1-3
cdr3_nt: TGCAGTGCTGCTAAGAGCTCTGAAAACACCATATATTTT
cdr3_aa: CSAAKSSENTIYF

cdr3_length: 14
v_call: TRBV29-1
clone_size: many
d_call: TRBD2
j_call: TRBJ2-7
cdr3_nt: TGCAGCGTTAGTTACAGCGGGAGGGCCCACGAGCAGTACTTC
cdr3_aa: CSVSYSGRAHEQYF

cdr3_length: 14
v_call: TRBV11-2
clone_size: many
d_call: .
j_call: TRBJ2-3
cdr3_nt: TGTGCCAGCAGCTTAGTTGGCAGCGCGGATACGCAGTATTTT
cdr3_aa: CASSLVGSADTQYF

cdr3_length: 11
v_call: TRBV29-1
clone_size: few
d_call: .
j_call: TRBJ2-3
cdr3_nt: TGCAGCGTTGACCACACAGATACGCAGTATTTT
cdr3_aa: CSVDHTDTQYF

cdr3_length: 15
v_call: TRBV27
clone_size: .
d_call: TRBD1
j_call: TRBJ2-1
cdr3_nt: TGTGCCAGCAGACTCCACGGGACAGCCTACAATGAGCAGTTCTTC
cdr3_aa: CASRLHGTAYNEQFF

cdr3_length: 10
v_call: TRBV20-1
clone_size: many
d_call: .
j_call: TRBJ2-5
cdr3_nt: TGCAGTGCCTCGGGAGAGACCCAGTACTTC
cdr3_aa: CSASGETQYF

cdr3_length: 12
v_call: TRBV7-2
clone_size: .
d_call: .
j_call: TRBJ2-7
cdr3_nt: TGTGCCAGCAGCTTGGGGGTTCAGGAGCAGTACTTC
cdr3_aa: CASSLGVQEQYF

cdr3_length: 16
v_call: TRBV20-1
clone_size: .
d_call: TRBD1
j_call: TRBJ2-7
cdr3_nt: TGCAGTGCCCCGACAGGGCCCCTTTCCAATTCCTACAAGCAGTACTTC
cdr3_aa: CSAPTGPLSNSYKQYF

cdr3_length: 17
v_call: TRBV18
clone_size: few
d_call: TRBD2
j_call: TRBJ2-5
cdr3_nt: TGTGCCAGCTCACTCCTCCTTGGGACGGGAGGTCAAGAGACCCAGTACTTC
cdr3_aa: CASSLLLGTGGQETQYF

cdr3_length: 13
v_call: TRBV6-2/TRBV6-3
clone_size: many
d_call: .
j_call: TRBJ2-1
cdr3_nt: TGTGCCAGCAGCCTGTTCACAGCCTCCGAGCAGTTCTTC
cdr3_aa: CASSLFTASEQFF

cdr3_length: 15
v_call: TRBV20-1
clone_size: many
d_call: TRBD1
j_call: TRBJ1-1
cdr3_nt: TGCAGTGCTGACAGGGGGGGAGTCCAGAACACTGAAGCTTTCTTT
cdr3_aa: CSADRGGVQNTEAFF

cdr3_length: 12
v_call: TRBV19
clone_size: many
d_call: .
j_call: TRBJ1-1
cdr3_nt: TGTGCCAGTACCGCGCCTTATGATAGAGCTTTCTTT
cdr3_aa: CASTAPYDRAFF

cdr3_length: 14
v_call: TRBV25-1
clone_size: many
d_call: .
j_call: TRBJ2-5
cdr3_nt: TGTGCCAGCAGCGGAGGGGGGGGCTTCGGGACCCAGTACTTC
cdr3_aa: CASSGGGGFGTQYF

cdr3_length: 12
v_call: TRBV4-2
clone_size: many
d_call: .
j_call: TRBJ1-1
cdr3_nt: TGTGCCAGCAGCCCCCAGGGGAATGAAGCTTTCTTT
cdr3_aa: CASSPQGNEAFF

cdr3_length: 15
v_call: TRBV12-5
clone_size: many
d_call: .
j_call: TRBJ2-2
cdr3_nt: TGTGCTAGTGGCCGTGGGGATTCGGGCACCGGGGAGCTGTTTTTT
cdr3_aa: CASGRGDSGTGELFF

cdr3_length: 10
v_call: TRBV29-1
clone_size: .
d_call: .
j_call: TRBJ1-1
cdr3_nt: TGCAGCGGCCGACGCTTGGAAGCTTTCTTT
cdr3_aa: CSGRRLEAFF

cdr3_length: 11
v_call: TRBV6-2/TRBV6-3
clone_size: many
d_call: .
j_call: TRBJ1-1
cdr3_nt: TGTGCCAGCAGTTACTCGAATCTAGCTTTCTTT
cdr3_aa: CASSYSNLAFF

cdr3_length: 15
v_call: TRBV6-1
clone_size: .
d_call: .
j_call: TRBJ1-5
cdr3_nt: TGTGCCAGCAATTGGAACTCCCCAGGGGCTCAGCCCCAGCATTTT
cdr3_aa: CASNWNSPGAQPQHF

cdr3_length: 15
v_call: TRBV4-2
clone_size: few
d_call: .
j_call: TRBJ1-2
cdr3_nt: TGTGCCAGCTCGCCAGACAGGAGGAATTTTTTGGGCTACACCTTC
cdr3_aa: CASSPDRRNFLGYTF

cdr3_length: 15
v_call: TRBV28
clone_size: few
d_call: .
j_call: TRBJ1-1
cdr3_nt: TGTGCCAGCAGTTCCCCGGCACAACCGAACACTGAAGCTTTCTTT
cdr3_aa: CASSSPAQPNTEAFF

cdr3_length: 13
v_call: TRBV6-6
clone_size: few
d_call: TRBD1
j_call: TRBJ1-1
cdr3_nt: TGTGCCAGCAGTCGGACAGGAGAGTACGAAGCTTTCTTT
cdr3_aa: CASSRTGEYEAFF

cdr3_length: 14
v_call: TRBV18
clone_size: many
d_call: .
j_call: TRBJ1-4
cdr3_nt: TGTGCCAGCTCACCATGGGAAGATAGGGAAAAACTGTTTTTT
cdr3_aa: CASSPWEDREKLFF

cdr3_length: 18
v_call: TRBV2
clone_size: few
d_call: .
j_call: TRBJ2-6
cdr3_nt: TGTGCCAGCAACCCGGAACGCACGCAGCTTTCTGGGGCCAACGTCCTGACTTTC
cdr3_aa: CASNPERTQLSGANVLTF

cdr3_length: 15
v_call: TRBV14
clone_size: many
d_call: .
j_call: TRBJ2-2
cdr3_nt: TGTGCCAGCAGCCACAGAAGGCCCGGTGCCGGGGAGCTGTTTTTT
cdr3_aa: CASSHRRPGAGELFF

cdr3_length: 13
v_call: TRBV10-1
clone_size: .
d_call: TRBD2
j_call: TRBJ2-7
cdr3_nt: TGCGCCAGCAGCCCGACTAGCGAGACGCCGCAGTACTTC
cdr3_aa: CASSPTSETPQYF

cdr3_length: 16
v_call: TRBV19
clone_size: .
d_call: .
j_call: TRBJ1-1
cdr3_nt: TGTGCCAGTAGTATAACCGGGCAGCCAACGAACACTGAAGCTTTCTTT
cdr3_aa: CASSITGQPTNTEAFF

cdr3_length: 19
v_call: TRBV15
clone_size: few
d_call: .
j_call: TRBJ2-3
cdr3_nt: TGTGCCACCAGGAAGGACAGAAGAGCGGAGGGGTATAGCACAGATACGCAGTATTTT
cdr3_aa: CATRKDRRAEGYSTDTQYF

cdr3_length: 14
v_call: TRBV7-2
clone_size: many
d_call: .
j_call: TRBJ2-3
cdr3_nt: TGTGCCAGCAGCTTAGTCGGTTTCACAGATACGCAGTATTTT
cdr3_aa: CASSLVGFTDTQYF

cdr3_length: 14
v_call: TRBV6-5
clone_size: many
d_call: TRBD2
j_call: TRBJ2-1
cdr3_nt: TGTGCCAGCAGTGGGGGGACTAGAATTAATGAGCAGTTCTTC
cdr3_aa: CASSGGTRINEQFF

cdr3_length: 15
v_call: TRBV7-2
clone_size: many
d_call: .
j_call: TRBJ2-1
cdr3_nt: TGTGCCAGCAGCTCACAGGGGCCGGGGGGGAATGAGCAGTTCTTC
cdr3_aa: CASSSQGPGGNEQFF